What follows is one T cell receptor beta chain and its context. Antigen: not known. This specimen belongs to a study of OX40 agonist ivuxolimab in advanced cancers. Study details: Treatment of patients was with ivuxolimab, an agonistic anti-OX40 (CD134) antibody. Participants averaged approximately 65 years of age (range about 23 to 79) and were around 85% male. The study reported partial responses in three patients: one hepatocellular carcinoma, two cutaneous melanoma. Findings of the study overall: Also showing low normalized T-cell clonal expansion were some of the nonresponders.

Germline V gene lookup returns CDR1 SGHNT and CDR2 YYREEE (reference sequence). The ends lost 0 bases at V and 0 bases at J; junction bases unmatched: 6. CDR3 length equals 17 residues. Profiled with immunoSEQ multiplex PCR; TCRdb holds only in-frame clones, not every one. The sample includes roughly 40,000 clones, just under 90% of them seen just once. This chain connects TRBV5-4 to TRBJ2-7, with 10 bases identical to TRBD1. This TCR derives from an adult with an advanced solid tumor such as melanoma, head and neck, liver or kidney cancer. Sequenced here: CD4+ or CD8+ T cells sorted from blood, sampled in a trial of the OX40 agonist ivuxolimab. The CDR3 loop is CASSLAKGQGFSYEQYF. For the CDR3, the DNA is TGTGCCAGCAGCTTGGCTAAGGGACAGGGGTTCTCCTACGAGCAGTACTTC.